The 30 T cell receptor beta chains below were found in one sample sequenced in a study of blood T cell repertoires in COVID-19. Only in-frame clones appear in the TCRdb table, and some are missing; sequencing was by immunoSEQ multiplex PCR. The repertoire holds about 220,000 clones, with around 89% as singletons. The sequenced sample consisted of PBMCs or T cells enriched from blood (not recorded which). The receptors were gathered from a woman in her twenties or thirties who had recovered from COVID-19.

The chain combines TRBV6-6 with TRBJ1-1, with D maybe TRBD1 (5 bases). Germline CDR1 is MNHNY and CDR2 is SVGAGI (reference sequence). V lost 3 bases, J lost 1 base, and 12 bases lay in between. This CDR3 spans 15 amino acids. CDR3 coding DNA: TGTGCCAGCAGTTATGGGGAGGGGTCGAACACTGAAGCTTTCTTT. This sequence encodes CASSYGEGSNTEAFF.

This clone was observed a few times. CDR3 in amino acids: CASSQDLSGGPSTDTQYF. CDR3 sequence (DNA): TGTGCCAGCAGCCAAGATCTCAGCGGGGGCCCTAGCACAGATACGCAGTATTTT. This chain uses TRBV3-1 (or the pseudogene TRBV3-2) with TRBJ2-3; TRBD2 aligns across 8 bases. J lost 0 bases, V lost 0 bases, and 8 bases had no gene match. In germline, CDR1 is LGHDT, CDR2 YNNKEL (reference sequence). The CDR3 consists of 18 residues.

This rearrangement joins TRBV7-8 to TRBJ1-5; D may be TRBD1 (5 bases). CDR1 SGHVS and CDR2 FQNEAQ come from the germline V gene. Trimming took off 6 bases at V and 0 bases at J, with 15 bases between the two ends. This CDR3 region has 16 residues. CDR3 sequence (DNA): TGTGCCAGCAGTCGTGGGGCTTCTTATAGCAATCAGCCCCAGCATTTT. It yields the protein CASSRGASYSNQPQHF.

The rearrangement joins TRBV6-2 or TRBV6-3 to TRBJ2-7, with 11 positions matching TRBD2. V trimming: 2 bases; J trimming: 2 bases; junction bases outside the gene matches: 5. Germline CDR1 and CDR2: MNHEY and SVGEGT. CDR3 size: 16 residues. This chain's CDR3 is CASSYALAGGTYEQYF. The CDR3 region has the DNA TGTGCCAGCAGTTACGCCCTAGCGGGGGGCACCTACGAGCAGTACTTC.

In this sample, this clone turned up once. At the DNA level, this CDR3 is encoded by other sequences in the same sample as well. This CDR3 is CASSLTGPYEQYF. The CDR3 DNA follows: TGTGCCAGCAGCTTGACAGGCCCCTACGAGCAGTACTTC. This rearrangement joins TRBV7-2 to TRBJ2-7, with a tentative D call TRBD1 (6 bases). Germline V gene data show CDR1 as SGHTA and CDR2 as FQGNSA. The CDR3 runs 13 residues. With 3 bases removed from V and 2 bases from J, the gap between germline ends came to 8 bases. Full variable domain (missing parts from reference TRBV7-2 and TRBJ2-7): GAGVSQSPSNKVTEKGKDVELRCDPISGHTALYWYRQSLGQGLEFLIYFQGNSAPDKSGLPSDRFSAERTGGSVSTLTIQRTQQEDSAVYLCASSLTGPYEQYFGPGTRLTVT.

The chain recombines TRBV14 with TRBJ1-2; D perhaps matches TRBD1 (6 bases). The CDR3 covers 16 residues. CDR1 and CDR2 from the germline V gene are SGHDN and FVKESK. The V gene lost 5 bases and the J gene lost 8 bases, with 24 bases spanning the gap. The CDR3: CASSFKQGPTVWGYTF. The DNA of the CDR3 is TGTGCCAGCAGCTTTAAACAGGGACCTACTGTGTGGGGCTACACCTTC.

V is TRBV6-5 and J is TRBJ1-1; 7 bases line up with TRBD1. The V and J ends lost 6 bases and 3 bases, in that order; junction bases with no gene match: 4. Germline loops: CDR1 MNHEY, CDR2 SVGAGI. CDR3 size: 13 residues. DNA for the CDR3: TGTGCCAGCAGAATCGACAGGGACACTGAAGCTTTCTTT. Its protein product is CASRIDRDTEAFF.

This chain connects TRBV2 to TRBJ2-3; TRBD2 is a possible D gene (6 bases). This CDR3 region has 14 residues. The V gene lost 10 bases and the J gene lost 0 bases, with 14 bases spanning the gap. Germline lookup yields CDR1 SNHLY and CDR2 FYNNEI. The CDR3 reads CAKGYGTSTDTQYF. The CDR3 DNA reads TGTGCCAAGGGATACGGGACTAGCACAGATACGCAGTATTTT.

At least ten counts were recorded for this clone. The chain combines TRBV6-4 with TRBJ2-2; D is possibly TRBD2 (5 bases). Trimming shortened V by 0 bases and J by 4 bases, and 9 bases separated the two germline ends. The CDR3 is made up of 15 amino acids. CDR1 and CDR2 (germline): MRHNA, SNTAGT. The CDR3 bases are TGTGCCAGCAGTGACTCGAGTCTAGCCACCGGGGAGCTGTTTTTT. Protein sequence: CASSDSSLATGELFF.

The CDR3 nucleotides read TGTGCCAGCAGTGTAACCAGGGATAATGGCTACACCTTC. The encoded protein is CASSVTRDNGYTF. The chain recombines TRBV2 with TRBJ1-2; D might be TRBD1 (5 bases). Trimming stripped 4 bases from V and 6 bases from J, with 12 bases between. Germline-derived CDR1 and CDR2 are SNHLY and FYNNEI. CDR3 length equals 13 residues. Drawing the rest from reference TRBV2 and TRBJ1-2, the complete variable domain is EPEVTQTPSHQVTQMGQEVILRCVPISNHLYFYWYRQILGQKVEFLVSFYNNEISEKSEIFDDQFSVERPDGSNFTLKIRSTKLEDSAMYFCASSVTRDNGYTFGSGTRLTVV.

The chain employs TRBV9 and TRBJ1-2; 9 bases are shared with TRBD1. The CDR3 extends over 15 amino acids. V lost 0 bases, J lost 8 bases, and 8 bases stayed unmatched. CDR1 and CDR2 (germline): SGDLS, YYNGEE. This CDR3 is CASSVALQGAQGYTF. In DNA, the CDR3 is TGTGCCAGCAGCGTAGCTTTACAGGGGGCGCAGGGCTACACCTTC.

The chain joins TRBV7-6 to TRBJ2-2, with a possible D match to TRBD2 (5 bases). This CDR3 has 17 amino acids. Trimming took off 5 bases at V and 7 bases at J, with 23 bases between the two ends. The germline V gene has CDR1 SGHVS and CDR2 FNYEAQ. CDR3 sequence reads: CASSILSTPGVGGELFF. The CDR3 region has the DNA TGTGCCAGCAGCATACTCTCAACCCCCGGGGTTGGCGGGGAGCTGTTTTTT.

This chain uses TRBV25-1 with TRBJ1-6; maybe TRBD1 (5 bases). Trimming stripped 1 base from V and 7 bases from J, with 11 bases between. CDR1 is MGHDK, CDR2 SYGVNS, per germline. CDR3 length: 15 residues. Here the CDR3 DNA reads TGTGCCAGCAGTGAATTTGGGGCAGCGAATTCACCCCTCCACTTT. Protein sequence: CASSEFGAANSPLHF.

The chain joins TRBV7-2 to TRBJ2-6, with 7 nucleotides matching TRBD1. CDR1 and CDR2 (germline): SGHTA, FQGNSA. The CDR3 extends over 18 amino acids. V lost 5 bases and J lost 0; bases outside the gene matches: 10. CDR3 protein: CASSRPGQSYSGANVLTF. CDR3 DNA: TGTGCCAGCAGCCGGCCGGGACAGAGTTACTCTGGGGCCAACGTCCTGACTTTC.

The rearrangement uses TRBV9 and TRBJ1-1; a possible D gene is TRBD1 (5 bases). The germline V gene has CDR1 SGDLS and CDR2 YYNGEE. V lost 4 bases and J 8 bases, leaving 18 bases between the germline ends. The CDR3 length is 14 residues. The chain's CDR3 is CASSTQGAGGEAFF. CDR3 nucleotide sequence: TGTGCCAGCAGCACGCAAGGGGCAGGAGGGGAAGCTTTCTTT.

The chain combines TRBV7-8 with TRBJ2-7; tentatively, D is TRBD2 (6 bases). Germline CDR1 and CDR2: SGHVS and FQNEAQ. V dropped 3 bases and J dropped 0 bases, with 9 bases sitting between them. The CDR3 contains 14 residues. DNA of the CDR3: TGTGCCAGCAGCTTTTCCGGGGGCTCCTACGAGCAGTACTTC. The encoded protein is CASSFSGGSYEQYF.

The V call is TRBV15, the J call TRBJ2-2, with 15 positions matching TRBD2. With V trimmed by 5 bases and J by 1 base, 2 bases remained unmatched. The CDR3 length is 17 residues. Germline V gene lookup returns CDR1 LNHNV and CDR2 YYDKDF (reference sequence). The CDR3: CATSGTSGGMNTGELFF. The CDR3 coding sequence is TGTGCCACCAGCGGGACTAGCGGGGGGATGAACACCGGGGAGCTGTTTTTT.

On this clone itself: At one of its ends the junction is not consistent with the germline gene, which may arise from a read error. This rearrangement joins TRBV19 to TRBJ1-2; D is unresolved. The CDR3 covers 13 residues. CDR1 is LNHDA and CDR2 is SQIVND in the germline V gene (reference sequence). The CDR3 spells CASSMLDNFGYTF. In DNA form, the CDR3 reads TGTGCCAGTAGTATGTTAGACAACTTTGGCTACACCTTC.

The J gene is TRBJ2-5, the V gene TRBV5-1; D remains ambiguous. CDR1 and CDR2 from the germline V gene are SGHRS and YFSETQ. This CDR3 has 14 residues. V was pared by 0 bases and J by 2 bases, with 8 bases between. The CDR3 protein is CASSLGSVQETQYF. In nucleotides, the CDR3 is TGCGCCAGCAGCTTGGGTTCAGTACAAGAGACCCAGTACTTC.

The chain employs TRBV4-3 and TRBJ1-4; D is undetermined. Per the germline V gene, CDR1 is LGHNA and CDR2 is YSLEER. The CDR3 has 15 residues. Trimming shortened V by 3 bases and J by 3 bases, and 11 bases separated the two germline ends. CDR3 in amino acids: CASSQISRANEKLFF. Written as DNA, the CDR3 is TGCGCCAGCAGCCAGATATCCCGGGCTAATGAAAAACTGTTTTTT.

The V and J genes are TRBV7-2 and TRBJ1-6; D not certain. V was pared by 5 bases and J by 14 bases, with 13 bases between. From germline, CDR1 is SGHTA and CDR2 FQGNSA. This CDR3 is 12 amino acids long. The CDR3 nucleotides are TGTGCCAGCAGCCGCACGTTAGAGGCCCTCCACTTT. Protein: CASSRTLEALHF.

The V and J genes are TRBV13 and TRBJ2-7, with TRBD1 matching 9 bases. The CDR3 loop spans 14 amino acids. CDR1 is PRHDT and CDR2 is FYEKMQ in the germline V gene (reference sequence). V was pared by 5 bases and J by 2 bases, with 4 bases of the junction left unmatched. The CDR3 DNA reads as TGTGCCAGCAGCCCCGGGACAGGGCCCTACGAGCAGTACTTC. Translating gives CASSPGTGPYEQYF.

The chain has TRBV3-1 (or the pseudogene TRBV3-2) and TRBJ1-6; D possibly corresponds to TRBD1 (6 bases). Trimming took off 6 bases at V and 12 bases at J, with 15 bases between the two ends. Germline V gene sequence: CDR1 LGHDT, CDR2 YNNKEL (reference sequence). The CDR3 has 13 amino acids. The CDR3 loop is CASRKQGNEPLHF. The CDR3 DNA follows: TGTGCCAGCAGAAAACAGGGAAATGAACCCCTCCACTTT.

The rearrangement joins TRBV4-1 to TRBJ1-2, with D maybe TRBD1 (5 bases). The V gene's germline CDR1 is MGHRA and CDR2 YSYEKL. The CDR3 is made up of 14 amino acids. V dropped 4 bases and J dropped 3 bases, with 12 bases sitting between them. CDR3 nucleotide sequence: TGCGCCAGCAGCCCAGTGACAGCCCACTATGGCTACACCTTC. Translation: CASSPVTAHYGYTF.

This rearrangement joins TRBV27 to TRBJ1-5, with unresolved D. CDR3 length: 13 residues. The germline gives CDR1 MNHEY, CDR2 SMNVEV (reference sequence). V dropped 6 bases and J dropped 5 bases, with 11 bases sitting between them. In DNA, the CDR3 is TGTGCCAGCAGCTATGATGTGGATCAGCCCCAGCATTTT. Translating it yields CASSYDVDQPQHF.

The rearrangement links TRBV19 to TRBJ2-1, with D possibly matching TRBD1 (7 bases). The germline CDR1 and CDR2 sequences are LNHDA and SQIVND (reference sequence). The V gene lost 5 bases and the J gene lost 2 bases, with 13 bases spanning the gap. This CDR3 has 15 residues. Here the CDR3 DNA reads TGTGCCAGTAGTGGAGGGACAGCACCCTACAATGAGCAGTTCTTC. This codes for CASSGGTAPYNEQFF.

The V and J genes are TRBV5-6 and TRBJ1-2; D is unresolved. This CDR3 is 16 amino acids long. V lost 2 bases and J 6 bases, leaving 20 bases between the germline ends. Germline V gene lookup returns CDR1 SGHDT and CDR2 YYEEEE. CDR3 DNA sequence: TGTGCCAGCAGCTTCCCCCTAACCGGTGGGCCTGATGGCTACACCTTC. Amino acid sequence: CASSFPLTGGPDGYTF.

This rearrangement joins TRBV6-5 to TRBJ2-3; 11 bases are a match to TRBD2. Germline V gene data show CDR1 as MNHEY and CDR2 as SVGAGI. The CDR3 contains 16 residues. J gave up 3 bases and V 4 bases, and 6 bases lay outside the gene matches. The CDR3 protein is CASSSLASGGTDTQYF. The CDR3 DNA follows: TGTGCCAGCAGTTCCTTGGCTAGCGGGGGGACAGATACGCAGTATTTT.

The chain carries TRBV12-3 or TRBV12-4 and TRBJ1-1; D unresolved. The V and J ends lost 1 base and 0 bases respectively, with 3 bases between them. The CDR3 runs to 13 residues. DNA for the CDR3: TGTGCCAGCAGTTTAGGAGTGAACACTGAAGCTTTCTTT. Amino acids: CASSLGVNTEAFF.

The genes are TRBV14 and TRBJ1-6, with D uncertain. Germline CDR1 SGHDN, CDR2 FVKESK. V lost 2 bases and J lost 0, with 5 bases in between. The CDR3 is 15 residues long. The chain's CDR3 is CASSQLSSYNSPLHF. CDR3 in DNA: TGTGCCAGCAGCCAATTGAGCTCCTATAATTCACCCCTCCACTTT. Filled out from reference TRBV14 and TRBJ1-6, the complete variable domain reads EAGVTQFPSHSVIEKGQTVTLRCDPISGHDNLYWYRRVMGKEIKFLLHFVKESKQDESGMPNNRFLAERTGGTYSTLKVQPAELEDSGVYFCASSQLSSYNSPLHFGNGTRLTVT.